A selection of T cell receptor beta chains follows, all from one sample in a study of blood T cell repertoires in COVID-19. Data came from immunoSEQ multiplex PCR; TCRdb stores just in-frame clones and leaves some out. The repertoire holds 110,000 or so clones, with about 85% as singletons. Input material: peripheral blood. These receptors came from a man aged 40-50 years with acute or convalescent COVID-19. Both conserved end residues are part of each CDR3. A D gene is named only where the DNA matches it firmly. Not all rows give a size; the values are once, few, many and, for expanded clones, a class.

TRBJ2-3 - TRBD2 TRBV2 TGTGCCAGCAGCTTAGCGGGGGGGGTCACAGATACGCAGTATTTT CASSLAGGVTDTQYF
TRBJ1-2 once TRBD1 TRBV7-2 TGTGCCAGCAGCCCAGACAGGGTACGTGGCTACACCTTC CASSPDRVRGYTF
TRBJ2-1 - - TRBV11-2 TGTGCCAGCAGCTTAGAATTGAGGGGGGGCCCCTACAATGAGCAGTTCTTC CASSLELRGGPYNEQFF
TRBJ2-7 few TRBD1 TRBV7-9 TGTGCCAGCAGAGGGACAGGGGGCGCCTCCTACGAGCAGTACTTC CASRGTGGASYEQYF
TRBJ1-1 once - TRBV12-3/TRBV12-4 TGTGCCAGCAGTTTAGGGCAGGGAACTGAAGCTTTCTTT CASSLGQGTEAFF
TRBJ2-7 - TRBD1 TRBV10-3 TGTGCCATCAGTGAGTCTGAAGGGGGCGGCTGGTCCTCGTCCTACGAGCAGTACTTC CAISESEGGGWSSSYEQYF
TRBJ2-5 - TRBD1 TRBV5-1 TGCGCCAGCAGCATGGGGACAGGGGGCCAAGAGACCCAGTACTTC CASSMGTGGQETQYF
TRBJ2-3 - TRBD2 TRBV15 TGTGCCACCAGCAGAAGTTCGGGAGCGGGGTTCACAGATACGCAGTATTTT CATSRSSGAGFTDTQYF
TRBJ1-2 - - TRBV10-3 TGTGCCATCAGTGCGCCGGCCGGGATTCTAGCTAACTATGGCTACACCTTC CAISAPAGILANYGYTF
TRBJ2-7 once - TRBV3-1/TRBV3-2 TGTGCCAGCAGCCAAAAACCCCGACTAAACCTCCCCTACGAGCAGTACTTC CASSQKPRLNLPYEQYF
TRBJ2-7 - TRBD1 TRBV9 TGTGCCAGCAGCTCCCTCGGGACAGGACCTTACGAGCAGTACTTC CASSSLGTGPYEQYF